This passage covers 26 T cell receptor beta chains from one sample sequenced in a study of long-term antiretroviral therapy in people with HIV. Samples were assayed with immunoSEQ v3.0 at survey level. This table comes from immunoSEQ multiplex PCR, and its TCRdb copy is limited to in-frame clones, with some not included. The sample contains around 19,000 clones, more than 65% of which appear only once. The sequencing used unsorted PBMCs, collected at the start of antiretroviral therapy. The receptors come from a man younger than 45 with HIV.

A note on this clone: A far larger clone is one nucleotide away, so this likely arose from a read error. The rearrangement joins TRBV5-5 to TRBJ2-1; TRBD1 agrees at 8 bases. The V and J ends lost 2 bases and 8 bases, in that order; junction bases with no gene match: 3. CDR1 is SGHKS and CDR2 is YYEKEE in the germline V gene (reference sequence). The CDR3 length is 13 residues. CDR3 sequence: CASSLQGGDEQFF. CDR3 DNA: TGTGCCAGCAGCTTACAGGGGGGCGATGAGCAGTTCTTC.

The gene calls are TRBV6-5 and TRBJ1-2, with a tentative D call TRBD1 (5 bases). The germline V and J ends were trimmed by 2 bases and 7 bases, with 17 bases remaining between them. The germline gives CDR1 MNHEY, CDR2 SVGAGI. The CDR3 contains 15 residues. CDR3 amino acids: CASSYPGEGRFGYTF. The CDR3 DNA reads as TGTGCCAGCAGTTACCCGGGGGAGGGCCGGTTTGGCTACACCTTC.

The chain is built from TRBV28 and TRBJ2-7; D is unclear. There are 11 residues in the CDR3. Germline CDR1 MDHEN, CDR2 SYDVKM. V shed 4 bases and J shed 3 bases, with 4 bases lying between them. CDR3 nucleotides: TGTGCCAGCAGTTCATACTACGAGCAGTACTTC. Protein sequence: CASSSYYEQYF. Together with reference TRBV28 and TRBJ2-7, the CDR3 gives the full variable domain: DVKVTQSSRYLVKRTGEKVFLECVQDMDHENMFWYRQDPGLGLRLIYFSYDVKMKEKGDIPEGYSVSREKKERFSLILESASTNQTSMYLCASSSYYEQYFGPGTRLTVT.

The V and J genes are TRBV28 and TRBJ2-7; no clear D gene. Germline V lookup: CDR1 MDHEN, CDR2 SYDVKM. V gave up 3 bases and J gave up 4 bases, with 4 bases separating them. The CDR3 covers 11 residues. The DNA of the CDR3 is TGTGCCAGCAGTTTGAGGTACGAGCAGTACTTC. Translation gives CASSLRYEQYF.

This chain joins TRBV10-3 and TRBJ1-1, with D maybe TRBD1 (5 bases). The V end was cut by 6 bases, the J end by 8 bases, with 10 bases between. Germline values: CDR1 ENHRY, CDR2 SYGVKD. The CDR3 has 11 amino acids. CDR3 sequence reads: CAIRAEGEAFF. DNA for the CDR3: TGTGCCATCAGGGCCGAGGGGGAAGCTTTCTTT.

This clone was recorded once. The rearrangement links TRBV6-6 to TRBJ2-3; D is undetermined. The V gene's germline CDR1 is MNHNY and CDR2 SVGAGI (reference sequence). Trimming shortened V by 6 bases and J by 4 bases, and 11 bases separated the two germline ends. CDR3 size: 13 residues. The CDR3 is CASRPTAPDTQYF. Here the CDR3 DNA reads TGTGCCAGCAGACCTACAGCACCAGATACGCAGTATTTT.

The chain employs TRBV6-5 and TRBJ2-5, with no clear D. The germline CDR1 and CDR2 sequences are MNHEY and SVGAGI. The CDR3 consists of 15 residues. The V end was cut by 5 bases, the J end by 5 bases, with 18 bases between. The CDR3 nucleotides read TGTGCCAGCAGTACCAGCAGTGGGCCTTGGGAGACCCAGTACTTC. Residues: CASSTSSGPWETQYF.

This clone was recorded only once. The gene calls are TRBV4-1 and TRBJ1-5; TRBD1 is a possible D gene (6 bases). V lost 3 bases to trimming and J lost 7 bases, with 16 bases between them. The CDR3 is 15 residues long. In germline, CDR1 is MGHRA, CDR2 YSYEKL. CDR3: CASSQSLGAEQPQHF. The CDR3 bases are TGCGCCAGCAGCCAGTCGCTGGGGGCGGAACAGCCCCAGCATTTT.

The chain couples TRBV9 to TRBJ1-1; D remains ambiguous. Trimming shortened V by 2 bases and J by 7 bases, and 18 bases separated the two germline ends. This CDR3 contains 15 residues. Germline V CDR1 and CDR2: SGDLS, YYNGEE. As DNA, the CDR3 is TGTGCCAGCAGCGTTGGCTCGGACCGGACCATTGAAGCTTTCTTT. Amino acid sequence: CASSVGSDRTIEAFF.

The chain employs TRBV27 and TRBJ1-2, with 8 bases identical to TRBD1. The CDR3 is made up of 14 amino acids. The V segment lost 3 bases and the J segment 2 bases; nucleotides outside the gene matches: 2. Germline lookup yields CDR1 MNHEY and CDR2 SMNVEV (reference sequence). This CDR3 reads CASSLTGANYGYTF. Here the CDR3 DNA reads TGTGCCAGCAGTTTGACAGGGGCCAACTATGGCTACACCTTC.

CDR3 sequence (DNA): TGTGCCAGCAGCCGGGGGGGCGAGCAGTTCTTC. As protein: CASSRGGEQFF. The chain couples TRBV11-1 to TRBJ2-1, with 8 bases lining up with TRBD2. CDR1 is SGHAT and CDR2 is FQDESV in the germline V gene (reference sequence). The junction had 1 base not matched to a gene; V was cut back by 5 bases and J by 10 bases. The CDR3 runs 11 residues.

The rearrangement links TRBV5-4 to TRBJ1-1; 8 bases match TRBD1. V lost 5 bases and J lost 3; bases outside the gene matches: 6. Germline loops: CDR1 SGHNT, CDR2 YYREEE (reference sequence). The CDR3 spans 14 residues. The CDR3 protein is CASSPDREDTEAFF. The CDR3 region has the DNA TGTGCCAGCAGTCCGGACAGGGAGGACACTGAAGCTTTCTTT. The full variable domain, with the rest looked up from reference TRBV5-4 and TRBJ1-1, is ETGVTQSPTHLIKTRGQQVTLRCSSQSGHNTVSWYQQALGQGPQFIFQYYREEENGRGNFPPRFSGLQFPNYSSELNVNALELDDSALYLCASSPDREDTEAFFGQGTRLTVV.

The chain employs TRBV2 and TRBJ1-1, with D perhaps TRBD1 (5 bases). This CDR3 has 13 amino acids. Germline V gene sequence: CDR1 SNHLY, CDR2 FYNNEI. V gave up 5 bases and J gave up 1 base, with 8 bases separating them. Written as DNA, the CDR3 is TGTGCCAGCAGTATTGGACAGAACACTGAAGCTTTCTTT. As protein: CASSIGQNTEAFF. Full variable domain (remainder filled in from reference TRBV2 and TRBJ1-1): EPEVTQTPSHQVTQMGQEVILRCVPISNHLYFYWYRQILGQKVEFLVSFYNNEISEKSEIFDDQFSVERPDGSNFTLKIRSTKLEDSAMYFCASSIGQNTEAFFGQGTRLTVV.

The rearrangement joins TRBV19 to TRBJ2-5, with TRBD2 matching 11 bases. This CDR3 is built from 17 residues. The V gene end was trimmed by 5 bases and the J gene end by 5 bases; junction bases not matched to a gene: 13. Looked up from germline, CDR1 is LNHDA and CDR2 is SQIVND (reference sequence). The DNA for the CDR3 is TGTGCCAGTAGTGCCTCGCCAACTAGCGGGAGCGTGGAGACCCAGTACTTC. Translating gives CASSASPTSGSVETQYF.

The rearrangement links TRBV5-4 to TRBJ2-2; no clear D gene. Trimming pared 4 bases from V and 7 bases from J, leaving 8 bases between. Germline assignment: CDR1 SGHNT and CDR2 YYREEE (reference sequence). The CDR3 runs 12 residues. Here the CDR3 DNA reads TGTGCCAGCAGCCGTGAAGGCGGGGAGCTGTTTTTT. It encodes CASSREGGELFF. The whole variable domain, filled in from reference TRBV5-4 and TRBJ2-2, reads ETGVTQSPTHLIKTRGQQVTLRCSSQSGHNTVSWYQQALGQGPQFIFQYYREEENGRGNFPPRFSGLQFPNYSSELNVNALELDDSALYLCASSREGGELFFGEGSRLTVL.

The V and J genes are TRBV7-2 and TRBJ2-3; D is uncertain. CDR1 is SGHTA, CDR2 FQGNSA, per germline. The CDR3 runs to 15 residues. V shed 1 base and J shed 5 bases, with 13 bases lying between them. CDR3 DNA sequence: TGTGCCAGCAGCTTAGGGGCGACGTTCGGAGATACGCAGTATTTT. Its translation: CASSLGATFGDTQYF.

This clone was seen a single time. The J gene is TRBJ1-4, the V gene TRBV28; D gene uncertain. Trimming stripped 3 bases from V and 5 bases from J, with 7 bases between. This CDR3 spans 13 amino acids. From germline, CDR1 is MDHEN and CDR2 SYDVKM. CDR3 amino acids: CASSLNSNEKLFF. The CDR3 DNA reads as TGTGCCAGCAGTTTGAACAGCAATGAAAAACTGTTTTTT. The full variable domain, its missing parts supplied by reference TRBV28 and TRBJ1-4, is DVKVTQSSRYLVKRTGEKVFLECVQDMDHENMFWYRQDPGLGLRLIYFSYDVKMKEKGDIPEGYSVSREKKERFSLILESASTNQTSMYLCASSLNSNEKLFFGSGTQLSVL.

The chain joins TRBV6-7 to TRBJ2-3; 8 nucleotides align to TRBD2. TRBV6-7 is noted as an ORF with a role that remains uncertain. J lost 1 base, V lost 10 bases, and 7 bases had no gene match. The length of the CDR3 is 14 residues. CDR3 sequence reads: CATSGRGGTDTQYF. The DNA of the CDR3 is TGTGCCACCTCTGGGCGGGGGGGCACAGATACGCAGTATTTT.

The gene calls are TRBV5-1 and TRBJ2-3; D possibly corresponds to TRBD2 (6 bases). The CDR3 has 14 residues. Germline V lookup: CDR1 SGHRS, CDR2 YFSETQ. With 1 base removed from V and 4 bases from J, the gap between germline ends came to 10 bases. The CDR3 coding sequence is TGCGCCAGCAGCTTGCGGGGGTCATCAGATACGCAGTATTTT. Translated, it gives CASSLRGSSDTQYF.

The CDR3 DNA reads TGTGCCATCAGTGCCGGGGACTATGGCTACACCTTC. It codes for CAISAGDYGYTF. The chain joins TRBV10-3 to TRBJ1-2; D is ambiguous. The CDR3 has 12 amino acids. V lost 4 bases, J lost 3 bases, and 6 bases lay in between. The germline CDR1 and CDR2 sequences are ENHRY and SYGVKD.

The genes are TRBV30 and TRBJ2-3; the D is unclear. This CDR3 is built from 12 residues. Trimming removed 0 bases at V and 0 bases at J, with 1 base between. The germline CDR1 and CDR2 sequences are GTSNPN and SVGIG (reference sequence). The CDR3 loop reads CAWSVSTDTQYF. The CDR3 nucleotides are TGTGCCTGGAGTGTAAGCACAGATACGCAGTATTTT.

This chain connects TRBV5-8 to TRBJ2-2; weak D call: TRBD2 (6 bases). CDR3 length: 16 amino acids. Deletions cut 4 bases from V and 1 base from J, with 14 bases between. Looked up from germline, CDR1 is SGHTS and CDR2 is YDEGEE. CDR3 nucleotide sequence: TGTGCCAGCAGCCAAGTGGGGGGAGTGAACACCGGGGAGCTGTTTTTT. It translates to CASSQVGGVNTGELFF.

J is TRBJ2-3 and V is TRBV9; D uncertain. Trimming took 4 bases from V and 5 from J, leaving 11 bases between them. This CDR3 comprises 13 residues. Per germline, CDR1 SGDLS and CDR2 YYNGEE. The CDR3 is CASSFSEVDTQYF. Here the CDR3 DNA reads TGTGCCAGCAGCTTTTCCGAAGTAGATACGCAGTATTTT.

The chain employs TRBV6-4 and TRBJ1-2; 8 nucleotides align to TRBD1. The CDR3 spans 15 residues. Germline CDR1 MRHNA, CDR2 SNTAGT. The V and J ends lost 2 bases and 6 bases, in that order; junction bases with no gene match: 8. The DNA of the CDR3 is TGTGCCAGCAGTGACACTTCACAGGGGGTGAATGGCTACACCTTC. Translating it yields CASSDTSQGVNGYTF.

V usage is TRBV28 and J usage is TRBJ2-2; D possibly corresponds to TRBD2 (5 bases). V lost 5 bases to trimming and J lost 3 bases, with 7 bases between them. The CDR3 contains 13 residues. Germline V lookup: CDR1 MDHEN, CDR2 SYDVKM. CDR3 DNA sequence: TGTGCCAGCAGTCCCGGGGACACCGGGGAGCTGTTTTTT. Its protein is CASSPGDTGELFF.

This clone has just one count. This chain joins TRBV7-6 and TRBJ2-3, with 10 nucleotides matching TRBD2. This CDR3 comprises 16 residues. Germline V gene sequence: CDR1 SGHVS, CDR2 FNYEAQ. V lost 2 bases and J lost 2; bases outside the gene matches: 4. The CDR3 is CASSLYGTSVTDTQYF. The CDR3 nucleotides are TGTGCCAGCAGCTTATACGGGACTAGCGTCACAGATACGCAGTATTTT.